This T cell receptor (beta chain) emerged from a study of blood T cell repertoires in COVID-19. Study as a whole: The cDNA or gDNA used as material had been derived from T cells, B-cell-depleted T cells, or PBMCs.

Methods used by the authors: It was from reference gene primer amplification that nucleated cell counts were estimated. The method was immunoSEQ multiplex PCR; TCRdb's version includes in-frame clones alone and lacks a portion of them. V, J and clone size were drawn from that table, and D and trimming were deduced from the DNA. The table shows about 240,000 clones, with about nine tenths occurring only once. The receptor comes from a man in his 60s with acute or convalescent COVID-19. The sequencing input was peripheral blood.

The CDR3 DNA follows: TGTGCCAGTACCTCCCCGACAGGGGGTTTTCAGCCCCAGCATTTT. The encoded protein is CASTSPTGGFQPQHF. J is TRBJ1-5 and V is TRBV19, with 9 positions matching TRBD1. The germline gives CDR1 LNHDA, CDR2 SQIVND (reference sequence). Unmatched junction bases numbered 10, after V lost 7 bases and J lost 6 bases. This CDR3 spans 15 amino acids.